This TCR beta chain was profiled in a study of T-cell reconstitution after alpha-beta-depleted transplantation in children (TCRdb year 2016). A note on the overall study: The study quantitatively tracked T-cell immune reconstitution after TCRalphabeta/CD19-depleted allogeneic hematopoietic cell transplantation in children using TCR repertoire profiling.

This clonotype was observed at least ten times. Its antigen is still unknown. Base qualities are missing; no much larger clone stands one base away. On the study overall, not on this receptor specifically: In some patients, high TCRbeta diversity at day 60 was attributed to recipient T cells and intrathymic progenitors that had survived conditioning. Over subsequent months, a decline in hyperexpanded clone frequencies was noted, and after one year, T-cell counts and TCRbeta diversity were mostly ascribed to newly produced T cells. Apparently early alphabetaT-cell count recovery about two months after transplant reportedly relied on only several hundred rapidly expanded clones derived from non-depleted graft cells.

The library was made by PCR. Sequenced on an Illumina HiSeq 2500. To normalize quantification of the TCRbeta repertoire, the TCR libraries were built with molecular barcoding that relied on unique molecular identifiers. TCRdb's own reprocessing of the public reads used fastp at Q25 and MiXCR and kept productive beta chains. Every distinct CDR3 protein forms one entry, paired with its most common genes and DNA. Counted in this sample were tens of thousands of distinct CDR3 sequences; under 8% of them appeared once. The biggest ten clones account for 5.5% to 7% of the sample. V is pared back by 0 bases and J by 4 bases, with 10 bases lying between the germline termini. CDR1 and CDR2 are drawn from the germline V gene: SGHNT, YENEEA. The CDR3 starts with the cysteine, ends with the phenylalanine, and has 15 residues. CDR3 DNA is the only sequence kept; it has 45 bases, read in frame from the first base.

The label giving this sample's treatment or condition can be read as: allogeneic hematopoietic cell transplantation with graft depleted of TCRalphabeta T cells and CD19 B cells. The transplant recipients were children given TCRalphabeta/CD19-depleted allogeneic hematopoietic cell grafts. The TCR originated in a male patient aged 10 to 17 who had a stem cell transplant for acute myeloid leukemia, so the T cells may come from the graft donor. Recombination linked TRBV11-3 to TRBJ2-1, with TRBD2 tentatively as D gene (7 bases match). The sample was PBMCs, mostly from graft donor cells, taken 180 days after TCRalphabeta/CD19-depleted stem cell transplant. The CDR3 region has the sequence CASSLDGGLYNEQFF. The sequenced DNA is TGTGCCAGCAGCTTAGACGGGGGGCTATACAATGAGCAGTTCTTC.